Within the sample, the clone carrying this TCR beta chain is medium-sized. Its antigen is currently unknown. The junction does not match germline at one end; this may be a read error. Indicated time point: sample taken at primary tumor resection. Tumor, nontumor lung or frozen PBMC supplied whole RNA, sequenced without sorting. Samples came from 72 TRACERx patients with untreated early-stage lung cancer. Every molecule of TCR cDNA had its own unique molecular identifier. MiXCR, run by TCRdb on the 5' RACE reads, gives a single entry per CDR3 protein. Found here are fewer than 20,000 distinct CDR3 sequences, over 15% of them singletons; the top ten hold 11% to 15%. The data were obtained in a study of spatial heterogeneity in lung cancer. Overall study: Beta-chain sequences consistently outnumbered alpha-chain sequences in detection. Notes on the study in general: Ubiquitous expanded tumor TCRs showed up in blood more at resection than follow-up.

Germline loops: CDR1 SSHAT, CDR2 FNYEAQ (reference sequence). The CDR3 has 13 amino acids. The chain combines TRBV7-7 with TRBJ1-1, with 10 bases matching TRBD1. The sequence derives from a male donor with early-stage non-small cell lung cancer. This material consisted of PBMCs, taken at surgery. In DNA, the CDR3 is TGTGCTAGCAGCTTGGGACAGGGGAATGAAGCTTTCTTT. As protein: CASSLGQGNEAFF.